Below, one T cell receptor (beta chain) is given with its context. Noted time point: pre-sensitization, week 0. Stated treatment: therapeutic diphenylcyclopropenone sensitization with weekly scalp DPC. The data belong to a study of human T cells and chemical hapten exposure. TCRdb analysed the RACE reads with MiXCR anew, one entry per CDR3 protein. The data contain fewer than 65,000 distinct CDR3 sequences, 8.5% to 10% of them seen just once; the ten biggest clones take up more than 13%. CDR3 length: 11 residues. The V gene lost 5 bases and the J gene lost 7 bases, with 6 bases spanning the gap. CDR1 is SEHNR and CDR2 is FQNEAQ in the germline V gene (reference sequence).

This receptor was taken from a middle-aged woman with alopecia areata. Some clones in this sample may be carry-over from other donors' samples. This material consisted of whole blood, taken in connection with sensitization to the hapten diphenylcyclopropenone (DPC). V is TRBV7-9 and J is TRBJ2-1; no clear D. CDR3 bases: TGTGCCAGCAGCCCAATGAATGAGCAGTTCTTC. Translation gives CASSPMNEQFF.